The entry below gives a single TCR beta chain sequence along with its context. Its antigen is unidentified. This record comes from a study of cytomegalovirus exposure and HLA in healthy donors. Both 60 Vbeta primers and 13 Jbeta primers went into the PCR. Data came from immunoSEQ multiplex PCR; TCRdb stores just in-frame clones and leaves some out. The table for this sample gives 200,000 to 250,000 clones. Overall study results and limits: A further, later analysis showed that HLA-associated TCR beta chains (compared with equally common others) were more clonally expanded.

The germline gives CDR1 MNHEY, CDR2 SMNVEV (reference sequence). The CDR3 runs to 15 residues. The V end lost 3 bases, the J end lost 4 bases, and 13 bases lay between the germline ends. This receptor was taken from a girl aged 2-9 years in good health and CMV-seropositive. The sample consisted of PBMCs. This sequence joins TRBV27 and TRBJ2-1; no firm D call. CDR3 residues: CASSLGGGVYNEQFF. In nucleotides, the CDR3 is TGTGCCAGCAGTTTGGGTGGTGGAGTATACAATGAGCAGTTCTTC.